The 3 T cell receptor beta chains presented below share a single source sample, sequenced in a study of response to subunit inactivated influenza vaccine. In TCRdb, the RT-PCR reads were re-called with MiXCR into one record per CDR3 protein. Of about 780,000 distinct CDR3 sequences in the sample, about 18% were seen once. Sequenced here: PBMCs from blood, sampled 4 to 6 days after vaccination. Receptors originate from a man aged 50 or older who received an inactivated influenza vaccine.

In its sample, this clonotype was seen a few times. The chain uses TRBV29-1 and TRBJ1-2; TRBD1 matches 7 bases. The CDR3 runs 12 residues. Germline-derived CDR1 and CDR2 are SQVTM and ANQGSEA. With 8 bases clipped from V and 2 bases from J, the junction kept 5 bases outside the gene matches. The CDR3 bases are TGCAGCTTGGGACAGACCAACTATGGCTACACCTTC. Amino acids: CSLGQTNYGYTF.

The genes are TRBV24-1 and TRBJ2-1; possible D gene TRBD2, 5 bases. Trimming shortened V by 0 bases and J by 5 bases, and 10 bases separated the two germline ends. Germline CDR1 KGHDR, CDR2 SFDVKD. CDR3 length: 15 residues. The CDR3 loop is CATSDLGRANNEQFF. The DNA for the CDR3 is TGTGCCACCAGTGATTTGGGGCGGGCAAACAATGAGCAGTTCTTC.

The sample holds a few counts of this clonotype. The rearrangement joins TRBV10-3 to TRBJ1-6; 7 positions match TRBD1. Germline assignment: CDR1 ENHRY and CDR2 SYGVKD. CDR3 length: 16 residues. The V gene end was trimmed by 3 bases and the J gene end by 5 bases; junction bases not matched to a gene: 7. The CDR3 protein is CAISDPQGLNNSPLHF. In DNA form, the CDR3 reads TGTGCCATCAGTGACCCACAGGGGCTGAATAATTCACCCCTCCACTTT.